The 18 T cell receptor beta chains below come from one sample, sequenced in a study of blood T cell repertoires in COVID-19. Assay used: immunoSEQ multiplex PCR; TCRdb lists only in-frame clones, some missing. The table shows about 480,000 clones, with approximately 87% occurring only once. What was sequenced was PBMCs or T cells enriched from blood (not recorded which). These receptors all come from a woman in her thirties or forties who had recovered from COVID-19.

The chain recombines TRBV10-1 with TRBJ1-1; weak D call: TRBD1 (5 bases). Trimming left V 2 bases short and J 0 bases short, with 13 bases between. The CDR3 extends over 16 amino acids. Germline CDR1 WNHNN, CDR2 SYGVQD (reference sequence). CDR3 nucleotide sequence: TGCGCCAGCAGTGAGGTAGGGGAAAACCTGAACACTGAAGCTTTCTTT. Its translation is CASSEVGENLNTEAFF.

The chain links TRBV28 to TRBJ1-1; tentative D call: TRBD1 (5 bases). V was clipped by 2 bases and J by 1 base, with 11 bases between them. This CDR3 comprises 15 residues. Germline V gene sequence: CDR1 MDHEN, CDR2 SYDVKM. The chain's CDR3 is CASSLQGGGNTEAFF. The CDR3 DNA sequence: TGTGCCAGCAGTTTACAGGGCGGGGGGAACACTGAAGCTTTCTTT.

This clone was seen more than once but under ten times. The CDR3 spells CASQHGDRVHGQYF. The CDR3 bases are TGTGCCAGCCAGCATGGGGACAGGGTTCACGGGCAGTACTTC. The V gene is TRBV5-6, the J gene TRBJ2-7; 9 bases match TRBD1. V was pared by 7 bases and J by 9 bases, with 14 bases of the junction left unmatched. The CDR3 runs to 14 residues. Germline V lookup: CDR1 SGHDT, CDR2 YYEEEE.

The chain has TRBV2 and TRBJ1-2; TRBD1 is a possible D gene (6 bases). The CDR3 contains 16 residues. The V gene's germline CDR1 is SNHLY and CDR2 FYNNEI. V lost 5 bases and J lost 0, with 16 bases in between. CDR3 protein: CASSLQGSQANYGYTF. Written as DNA, the CDR3 is TGTGCCAGCAGTCTACAGGGTTCCCAAGCTAACTATGGCTACACCTTC.

Note on this clone: The same CDR3 also results from other DNA sequences found in this sample. This chain joins TRBV7-2 and TRBJ1-1, with 7 bases that match TRBD1. Germline CDR1 is SGHTA and CDR2 is FQGNSA. The CDR3 contains 14 residues. With 2 bases clipped from V and 1 base from J, the junction kept 1 base outside the gene matches. DNA of the CDR3: TGTGCCAGCAGCTTATCAGGGGGGAACACTGAAGCTTTCTTT. Translation gives CASSLSGGNTEAFF.

The V call is TRBV7-9, the J call TRBJ2-3; 7 nucleotides match TRBD1. From germline, CDR1 is SEHNR and CDR2 FQNEAQ (reference sequence). The trim removed 5 bases at V and 1 base at J, leaving 9 bases unmatched. This CDR3 has 16 amino acids. CDR3 nucleotide sequence: TGTGCCAGCAGCCCCGAAGACAGGGTTGGCACAGATACGCAGTATTTT. This sequence encodes CASSPEDRVGTDTQYF.

V gene TRBV11-3 combines with J gene TRBJ1-3, with D perhaps TRBD1 (6 bases). The germline V and J ends were trimmed by 4 bases and 9 bases, with 13 bases remaining between them. This CDR3 spans 13 amino acids. The germline gives CDR1 SGHNT, CDR2 YENEEA. In nucleotides, the CDR3 is TGTGCCAGCAGCTCACAAGAAGGGGGCACCATATATTTT. It codes for CASSSQEGGTIYF.

V and J are TRBV5-1 and TRBJ2-7; TRBD1 matches at 12 bases. This CDR3 region has 18 residues. CDR1 is SGHRS, CDR2 YFSETQ, per germline. V lost 1 base, J lost 2 bases, and 10 bases stayed unmatched. The DNA of the CDR3 is TGCGCCAGCAGCTTGCGATCCGGGACAGGGGGCTTAACCTACGAGCAGTACTTC. Its translation is CASSLRSGTGGLTYEQYF. Based on the CDR3 plus reference TRBV5-1 and TRBJ2-7, the full variable domain is KAGVTQTPRYLIKTRGQQVTLSCSPISGHRSVSWYQQTPGQGLQFLFEYFSETQRNKGNFPGRFSGRQFSNSRSEMNVSTLELGDSALYLCASSLRSGTGGLTYEQYFGPGTRLTVT.

The V and J genes are TRBV2 and TRBJ2-1, with TRBD2 matching over 8 bases. The germline V gene encodes CDR1 SNHLY and CDR2 FYNNEI. This CDR3 has 14 amino acids. Germline trimming cut 8 bases from V and 6 bases from J; bases unmatched to any gene: 9. The CDR3 loop is CASRAGVRVNEQFF. CDR3 sequence (DNA): TGTGCCAGCCGAGCGGGAGTGAGGGTCAATGAGCAGTTCTTC.

For this clone: The sample holds other DNA sequences that translate to the same CDR3. The chain has TRBV5-1 and TRBJ1-1; D is perhaps TRBD1 (5 bases). The CDR3 runs to 15 residues. Trimming cost V 0 bases and J 2 bases, with 11 bases left between them. CDR1 and CDR2 from the germline V gene are SGHRS and YFSETQ. The CDR3 sequence: CASSLAGQGNTEAFF. The CDR3 nucleotides are TGCGCCAGCAGCTTGGCCGGGCAGGGAAACACTGAAGCTTTCTTT.

The chain combines TRBV7-8 with TRBJ2-3; the D gene is possibly TRBD2 (6 bases). Germline CDR1 is SGHVS and CDR2 is FQNEAQ. Between the trimmed V and J ends, which lost 1 base and 7 bases, there was a span of 15 bases. This CDR3 has 15 amino acids. The CDR3 loop is CASSLGGGGTNTQYF. CDR3 sequence (DNA): TGTGCCAGCAGCTTAGGGGGAGGTGGTACGAATACGCAGTATTTT.

V usage is TRBV7-8 and J usage is TRBJ2-7; tentatively, D is TRBD1 (5 bases). Germline CDR1 reads SGHVS; CDR2 reads FQNEAQ. The V and J ends lost 1 base and 3 bases respectively, with 16 bases between them. This CDR3 spans 16 amino acids. CDR3 protein: CASSLVPLPDSYEQYF. The DNA for the CDR3 is TGTGCCAGCAGCTTAGTCCCCTTACCTGACAGCTACGAGCAGTACTTC.

The CDR3 sequence is CASSLGTGSEAFF. CDR3 DNA sequence: TGTGCCAGCAGCCTCGGGACAGGGAGTGAAGCTTTCTTT. V is TRBV3-1 (or the pseudogene TRBV3-2) and J is TRBJ1-1; TRBD1 agrees at 9 bases. Trimming removed 4 bases from V and 7 bases from J; junction bases left unmatched: 4. This CDR3 comprises 13 residues. The germline V gene has CDR1 LGHDT and CDR2 YNNKEL (reference sequence).

The V and J genes are TRBV12-5 and TRBJ1-2, with TRBD1 identical over 7 bases. The germline V gene has CDR1 LGHNT and CDR2 FRNRAP. Trimming removed 6 bases from V and 0 bases from J; junction bases left unmatched: 10. This CDR3 spans 16 amino acids. The CDR3 sequence is CASGLRGTATNYGYTF. In DNA form, the CDR3 reads TGTGCTAGTGGCTTAAGGGGGACAGCGACTAACTATGGCTACACCTTC.

This sequence joins TRBV6-2 or TRBV6-3 and TRBJ1-1, with 7 bases fitting TRBD1. V lost 5 bases, J lost 4 bases, and 7 bases stayed unmatched. Germline V gene data show CDR1 as MNHEY and CDR2 as SVGEGT. The CDR3 is 14 residues long. CDR3 DNA sequence: TGTGCCAGCAGTGGGACAGCTCAACTCACTGAAGCTTTCTTT. Its translation: CASSGTAQLTEAFF.

The rearrangement links TRBV9 to TRBJ2-1; TRBD2 agrees at 7 bases. From germline, CDR1 is SGDLS and CDR2 YYNGEE. The CDR3 covers 17 residues. V lost 0 bases to trimming and J lost 9 bases; unmatched junction nucleotides: 15. This chain's CDR3 is CASSVEAGAMKVGEQFF. The CDR3 DNA reads as TGTGCCAGCAGCGTAGAGGCGGGAGCGATGAAAGTCGGTGAGCAGTTCTTC.

The chain has TRBV5-6 and TRBJ1-3, with 9 bases identical to TRBD1. The V gene's germline CDR1 is SGHDT and CDR2 YYEEEE. The CDR3 covers 16 residues. After removal of 0 bases from V and 3 bases from J, the junction contained 4 bases not matched to a gene. CDR3 DNA: TGTGCCAGCAGCTTGGAGGGACAGGGCCTTGGAAACACCATATATTTT. Protein sequence: CASSLEGQGLGNTIYF.

V is TRBV11-3 and J is TRBJ2-7, with TRBD2 identical over 9 bases. V trimming: 1 base; J trimming: 1 base; junction bases outside the gene matches: 14. CDR1 is SGHNT and CDR2 is YENEEA in the germline V gene. The CDR3 length is 19 residues. CDR3 sequence (DNA): TGTGCCAGCAGCTTAGTTGGCCTAGCGGGACCCTCGTTATCCTACGAGCAGTACTTC. Translation: CASSLVGLAGPSLSYEQYF.